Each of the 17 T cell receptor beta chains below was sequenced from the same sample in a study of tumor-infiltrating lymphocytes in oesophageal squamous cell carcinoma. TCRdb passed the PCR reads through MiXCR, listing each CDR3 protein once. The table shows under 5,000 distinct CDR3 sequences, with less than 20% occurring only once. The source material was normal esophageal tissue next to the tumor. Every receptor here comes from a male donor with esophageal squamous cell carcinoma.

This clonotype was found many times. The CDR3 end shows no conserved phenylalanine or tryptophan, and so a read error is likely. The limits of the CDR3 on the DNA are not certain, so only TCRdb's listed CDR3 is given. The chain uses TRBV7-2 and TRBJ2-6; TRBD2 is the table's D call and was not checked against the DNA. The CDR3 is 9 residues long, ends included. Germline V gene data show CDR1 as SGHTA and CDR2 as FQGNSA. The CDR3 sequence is CASSLVGSG.

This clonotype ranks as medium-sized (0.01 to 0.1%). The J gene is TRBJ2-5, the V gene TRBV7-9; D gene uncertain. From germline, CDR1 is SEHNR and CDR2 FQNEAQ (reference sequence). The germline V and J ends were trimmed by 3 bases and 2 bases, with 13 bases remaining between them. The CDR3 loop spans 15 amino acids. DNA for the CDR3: TGTGCCAGCAGCTTGGGTAGTTTTACACAAGAGACCCAGTACTTC. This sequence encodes CASSLGSFTQETQYF. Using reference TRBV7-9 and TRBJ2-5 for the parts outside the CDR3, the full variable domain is DTGVSQNPRHKITKRGQNVTFRCDPISEHNRLYWYRQTLGQGPEFLTYFQNEAQLEKSRLLSDRFSAERPKGSFSTLEIQRTEQGDSAMYLCASSLGSFTQETQYFGPGTRLLVL.

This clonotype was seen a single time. The CDR3 is CASTLSPGTGLNSPLHF. The CDR3 DNA is TGCGCCAGCACTCTAAGTCCCGGGACAGGGTTGAATTCACCCCTCCACTTT. J is TRBJ1-6 and V is TRBV5-1, with TRBD1 matching 9 bases. The V and J ends lost 6 bases and 7 bases, in that order; junction bases with no gene match: 14. Germline values: CDR1 SGHRS, CDR2 YFSETQ. CDR3 length: 17 amino acids.

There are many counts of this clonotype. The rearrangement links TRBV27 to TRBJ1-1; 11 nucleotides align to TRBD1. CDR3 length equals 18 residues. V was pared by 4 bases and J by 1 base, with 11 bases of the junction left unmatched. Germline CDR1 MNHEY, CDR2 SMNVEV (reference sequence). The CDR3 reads CASSSPYTGTGGNTEAFF. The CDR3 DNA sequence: TGTGCCAGCAGTTCCCCCTACACCGGGACAGGGGGGAACACTGAAGCTTTCTTT.

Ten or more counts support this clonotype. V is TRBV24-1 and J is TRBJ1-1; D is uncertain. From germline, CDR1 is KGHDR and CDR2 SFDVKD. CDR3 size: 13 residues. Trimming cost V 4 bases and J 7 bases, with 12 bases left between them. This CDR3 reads CATSEFGSGEAFF. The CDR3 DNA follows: TGTGCCACCAGTGAATTCGGAAGTGGTGAAGCTTTCTTT.

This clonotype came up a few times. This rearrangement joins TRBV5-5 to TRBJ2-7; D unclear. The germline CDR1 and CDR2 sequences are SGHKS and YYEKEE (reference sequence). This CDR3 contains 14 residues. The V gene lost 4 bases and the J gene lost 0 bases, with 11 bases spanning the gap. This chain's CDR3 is CASSPLRFSYEQYF. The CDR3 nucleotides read TGTGCCAGCAGCCCCTTGCGCTTCTCCTACGAGCAGTACTTC. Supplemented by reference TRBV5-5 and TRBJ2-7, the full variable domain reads DAGVTQSPTHLIKTRGQQVTLRCSPISGHKSVSWYQQVLGQGPQFIFQYYEKEERGRGNFPDRFSARQFPNYSSELNVNALLLGDSALYLCASSPLRFSYEQYFGPGTRLTVT.

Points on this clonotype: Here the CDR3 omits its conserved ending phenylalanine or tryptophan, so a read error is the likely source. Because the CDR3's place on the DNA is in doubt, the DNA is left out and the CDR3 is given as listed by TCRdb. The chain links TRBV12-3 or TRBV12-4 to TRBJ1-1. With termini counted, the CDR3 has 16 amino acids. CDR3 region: CASSFHSNNYGYTFGS.

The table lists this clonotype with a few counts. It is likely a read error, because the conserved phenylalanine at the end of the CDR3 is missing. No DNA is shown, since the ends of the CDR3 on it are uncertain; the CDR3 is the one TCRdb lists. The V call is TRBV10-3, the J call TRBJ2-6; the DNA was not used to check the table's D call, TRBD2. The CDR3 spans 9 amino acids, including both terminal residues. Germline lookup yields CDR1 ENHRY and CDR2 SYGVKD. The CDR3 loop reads CAISESESG.

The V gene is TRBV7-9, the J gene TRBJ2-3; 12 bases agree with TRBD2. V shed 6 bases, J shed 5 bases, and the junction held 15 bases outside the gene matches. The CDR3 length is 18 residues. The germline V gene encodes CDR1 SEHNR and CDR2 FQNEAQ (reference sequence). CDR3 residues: CASRPPIGLAGRRDTQYF. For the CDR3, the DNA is TGTGCCAGCAGGCCCCCTATTGGACTAGCGGGGAGGAGAGATACGCAGTATTTT.

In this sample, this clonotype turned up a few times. CDR3 loop: CASRGGGGGRETQYF. CDR3 bases: TGCGCCAGCAGGGGAGGAGGGGGTGGTCGAGAGACCCAGTACTTC. The J gene is TRBJ2-5, the V gene TRBV5-1, with D perhaps given as TRBD1 or TRBD2 (6 bases each). Per the germline V gene, CDR1 is SGHRS and CDR2 is YFSETQ. V lost 5 bases, J lost 4 bases, and 18 bases lay in between. CDR3 length: 15 residues.

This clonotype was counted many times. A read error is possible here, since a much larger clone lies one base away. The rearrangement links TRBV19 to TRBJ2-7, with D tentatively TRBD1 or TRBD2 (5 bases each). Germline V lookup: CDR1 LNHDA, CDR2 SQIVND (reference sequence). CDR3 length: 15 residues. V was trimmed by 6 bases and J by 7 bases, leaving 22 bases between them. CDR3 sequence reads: CASSAMDGAYNEQYF. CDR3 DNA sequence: TGTGCCAGTAGCGCAATGGACGGGGCCTACAATGAGCAGTACTTC.

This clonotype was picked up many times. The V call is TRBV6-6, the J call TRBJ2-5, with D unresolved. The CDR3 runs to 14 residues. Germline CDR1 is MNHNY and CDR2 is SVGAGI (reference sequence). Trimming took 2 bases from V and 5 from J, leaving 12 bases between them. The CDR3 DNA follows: TGTGCCAGCAGTTACATGGGTGGGGTGGAGACCCAGTACTTC. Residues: CASSYMGGVETQYF.

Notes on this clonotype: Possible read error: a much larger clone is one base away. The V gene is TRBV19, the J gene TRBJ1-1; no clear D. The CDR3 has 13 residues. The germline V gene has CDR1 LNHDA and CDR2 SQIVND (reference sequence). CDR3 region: CASSTLAFDERFF. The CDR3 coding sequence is TGTGCCAGTAGTACGTTAGCGTTCGATGAGCGGTTCTTC.

The CDR3 sequence is CASSERPASYGYTF. CDR3 nucleotide sequence: TGTGCCAGCAGTGAACGGCCGGCAAGCTATGGCTACACCTTC. The rearrangement links TRBV6-1 to TRBJ1-2, with D hard to call. Germline CDR1 is MNHNS and CDR2 is SASEGT. The CDR3 is 14 amino acids. V was shortened by 2 bases and J by 4 bases, with 11 bases between the two germline ends.

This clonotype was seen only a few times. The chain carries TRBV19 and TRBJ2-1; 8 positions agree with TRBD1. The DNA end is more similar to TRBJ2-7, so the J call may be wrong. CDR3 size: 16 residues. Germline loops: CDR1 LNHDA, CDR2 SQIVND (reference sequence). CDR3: CASSPSVTGVSYEQYF. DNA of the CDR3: TGTGCCAGTAGTCCCTCCGTGACAGGGGTCTCCTACGAGCAGTACTTC.

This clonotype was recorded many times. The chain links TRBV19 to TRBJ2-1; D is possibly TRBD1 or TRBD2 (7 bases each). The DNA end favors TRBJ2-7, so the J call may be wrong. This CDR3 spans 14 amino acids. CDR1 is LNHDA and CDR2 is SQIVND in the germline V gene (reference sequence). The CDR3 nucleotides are TGTGCCAGTAACCCAGGGGGGGCCGCCTACGAGCAGTACTTC. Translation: CASNPGGAAYEQYF.

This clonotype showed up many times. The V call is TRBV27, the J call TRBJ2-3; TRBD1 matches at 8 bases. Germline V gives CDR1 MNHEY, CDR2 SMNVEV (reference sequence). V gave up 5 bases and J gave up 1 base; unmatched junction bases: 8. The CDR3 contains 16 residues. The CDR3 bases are TGTGCCAGCAGTGGTCTCCCGGGACAGGGCACAGATACGCAGTATTTT. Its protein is CASSGLPGQGTDTQYF.